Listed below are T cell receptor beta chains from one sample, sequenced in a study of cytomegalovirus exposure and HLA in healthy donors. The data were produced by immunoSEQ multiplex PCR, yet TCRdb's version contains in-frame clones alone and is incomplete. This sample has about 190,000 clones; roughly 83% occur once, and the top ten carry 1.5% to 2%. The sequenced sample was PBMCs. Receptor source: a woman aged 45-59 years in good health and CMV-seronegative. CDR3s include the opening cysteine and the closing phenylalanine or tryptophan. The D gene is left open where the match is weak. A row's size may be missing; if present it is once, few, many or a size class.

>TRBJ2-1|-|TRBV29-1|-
CSVEVPVNEQFF
TGCAGCGTCGAGGTCCCGGTGAATGAGCAGTTCTTC
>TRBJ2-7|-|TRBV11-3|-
CASSTTSLAYEQYF
TGTGCCAGCAGCACGACCAGCCTAGCCTACGAGCAGTACTTC
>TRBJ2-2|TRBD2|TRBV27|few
CASSLWGGGELFF
TGTGCCAGCAGTTTATGGGGGGGCGGGGAGCTGTTTTTT
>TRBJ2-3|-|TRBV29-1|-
CSPILGLKTDTQYF
TGCAGCCCCATATTGGGACTCAAGACAGATACGCAGTATTTT
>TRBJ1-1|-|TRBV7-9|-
CASSLPLLNTEAFF
TGTGCCAGCAGCTTACCTCTCCTGAACACTGAAGCTTTCTTT
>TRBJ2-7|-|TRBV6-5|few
CATQGAYEQYF
TGTGCCACTCAAGGGGCCTACGAGCAGTACTTC
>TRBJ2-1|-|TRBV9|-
CASSVAISRSDNEQFF
TGTGCCAGCAGCGTAGCTATCAGTAGAAGCGACAATGAGCAGTTCTTC
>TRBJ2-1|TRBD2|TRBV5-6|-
CASTTPGLAGGEQFF
TGTGCCAGCACTACCCCCGGGCTAGCGGGGGGGGAGCAGTTCTTC
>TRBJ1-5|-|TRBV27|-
CASSLRGQPQHF
TGTGCCAGCAGTTTACGGGGTCAGCCCCAGCATTTT
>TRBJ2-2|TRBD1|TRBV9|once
CASTLQGAYGELFF
TGTGCCAGCACCTTACAGGGGGCGTACGGGGAGCTGTTTTTT
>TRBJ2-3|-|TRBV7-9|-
CASTPPSSSTDTQYF
TGTGCCAGCACCCCACCGAGTAGCAGCACAGATACGCAGTATTTT
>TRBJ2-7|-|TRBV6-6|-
CASSFQGNYEQYF
TGTGCCAGCAGCTTTCAGGGAAACTACGAGCAGTACTTC
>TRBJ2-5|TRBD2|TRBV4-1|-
CASSQERLAGGGYQETQYF
TGCGCCAGCAGCCAAGAACGGCTAGCGGGAGGGGGGTACCAAGAGACCCAGTACTTC
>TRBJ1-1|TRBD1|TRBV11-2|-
CASSPRRGFEAFF
TGTGCCAGCAGCCCTCGCAGGGGGTTCGAAGCTTTCTTT
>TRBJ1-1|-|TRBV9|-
CASSVVGGGTEAFF
TGTGCCAGCAGCGTAGTCGGGGGGGGCACTGAAGCTTTCTTT
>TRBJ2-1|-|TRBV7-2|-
CASSLVGEAGSSYNEQFF
TGTGCCAGCAGCTTAGTAGGGGAGGCGGGCAGCTCCTACAATGAGCAGTTCTTC
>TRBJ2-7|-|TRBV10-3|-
CAISESDGGSYEQYF
TGTGCCATCAGTGAGTCGGATGGCGGCTCCTACGAGCAGTACTTC
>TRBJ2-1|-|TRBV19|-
CASSTGRWDEQFF
TGTGCCAGTAGTACCGGGAGATGGGATGAGCAGTTCTTC
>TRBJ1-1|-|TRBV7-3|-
CASSWRRILRVRGTEAFF
TGTGCCAGCAGCTGGAGGCGTATCCTGCGGGTCCGGGGCACTGAAGCTTTCTTT
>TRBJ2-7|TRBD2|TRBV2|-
CASSDGSRGLENYEQYF
TGTGCCAGCAGTGACGGTTCGCGGGGGTTAGAGAACTACGAGCAGTACTTC
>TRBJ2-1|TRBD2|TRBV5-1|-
CASSLPSGSGNEQFF
TGCGCCAGCAGCTTGCCTAGCGGGAGTGGAAATGAGCAGTTCTTC
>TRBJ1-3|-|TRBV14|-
CASSHLTAGVGNTIYF
TGTGCCAGCAGCCACTTAACGGCAGGCGTCGGAAACACCATATATTTT
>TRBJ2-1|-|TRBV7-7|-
CASHCYRVANEQFF
TGTGCTAGCCACTGCTACAGGGTTGCAAATGAGCAGTTCTTC
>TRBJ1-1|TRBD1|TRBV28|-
CASNWDRFNTEAFF
TGTGCCAGCAACTGGGACAGGTTTAACACTGAAGCTTTCTTT
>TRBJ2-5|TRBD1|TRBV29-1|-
CSVEQTGRQVETQYF
TGCAGCGTTGAGCAGACAGGGCGGCAAGTGGAGACCCAGTACTTC
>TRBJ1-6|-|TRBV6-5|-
CASSYGAVNSPLHF
TGTGCCAGCAGTTACGGGGCAGTTAATTCACCCCTCCACTTT
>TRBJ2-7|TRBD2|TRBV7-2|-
CASSLEGGSRYEQYF
TGTGCCAGCAGCTTAGAAGGCGGGAGTAGGTACGAGCAGTACTTC
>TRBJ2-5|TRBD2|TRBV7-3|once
CASSPIAGVGETQYF
TGTGCCAGCAGCCCAATAGCGGGAGTGGGAGAGACCCAGTACTTC
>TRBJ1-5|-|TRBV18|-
CASSPPGSYSNQPQHF
TGTGCCAGCTCACCACCGGGGAGCTATAGCAATCAGCCCCAGCATTTT
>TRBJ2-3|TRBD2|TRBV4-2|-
CASSQDRAGATDTQYF
TGTGCCAGCAGCCAAGATAGGGCGGGAGCGACGGATACGCAGTATTTT
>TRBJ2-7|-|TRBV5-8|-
CASSSGTLFWEQYF
TGTGCCAGCAGTTCCGGGACTCTCTTTTGGGAGCAGTACTTC
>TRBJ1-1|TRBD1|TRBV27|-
CASSLGQGGNTEAFF
TGTGCCAGCAGTTTAGGACAGGGTGGGAACACTGAAGCTTTCTTT
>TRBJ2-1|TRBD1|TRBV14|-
CASRRTGDNEQFF
TGTGCCAGCAGGCGGACAGGGGACAATGAGCAGTTCTTC
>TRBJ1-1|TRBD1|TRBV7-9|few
CASRLQGPNTEAFF
TGTGCCAGCAGGCTACAGGGGCCGAACACTGAAGCTTTCTTT
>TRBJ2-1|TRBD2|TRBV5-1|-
CASSPRTSGRYNEQFF
TGCGCCAGCAGCCCACGGACTAGCGGGCGCTACAATGAGCAGTTCTTC
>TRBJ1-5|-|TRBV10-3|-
CAISAREQPQHF
TGTGCCATCAGTGCGAGGGAACAGCCCCAGCATTTT
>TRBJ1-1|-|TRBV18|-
CASSYIQASNTEAFF
TGTGCCAGCTCGTACATACAGGCTTCGAACACTGAAGCTTTCTTT
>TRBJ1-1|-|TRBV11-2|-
CASSLDPGGTEAFF
TGTGCCAGCAGCTTAGATCCCGGGGGGACTGAAGCTTTCTTT
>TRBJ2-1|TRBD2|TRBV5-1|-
CASKRDYSSYNEQFF
TGCGCCAGCAAACGGGACTACAGCTCCTACAATGAGCAGTTCTTC
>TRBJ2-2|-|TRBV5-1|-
CASSSPQGRTTGELFF
TGCGCCAGCAGCTCCCCACAGGGGAGGACCACCGGGGAGCTGTTTTTT
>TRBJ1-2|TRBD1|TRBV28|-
CASSSQGVRGGYTF
TGTGCCAGCAGTTCCCAGGGGGTACGCGGTGGCTACACCTTC
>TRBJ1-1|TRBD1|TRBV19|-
CASSIRGQGVPEAFF
TGTGCCAGTAGTATTCGCGGACAGGGAGTTCCTGAAGCTTTCTTT
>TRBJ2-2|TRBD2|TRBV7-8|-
CASSQEGLAGARTGELFF
TGTGCCAGCAGCCAAGAGGGACTAGCGGGAGCTCGGACCGGGGAGCTGTTTTTT
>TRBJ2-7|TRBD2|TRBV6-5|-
CATGRLAGINEQYF
TGTGCCACGGGACGACTAGCGGGTATCAACGAGCAGTACTTC
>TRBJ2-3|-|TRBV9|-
CASSAGGTSTDTQYF
TGTGCCAGCAGCGCCGGCGGAACTAGCACAGATACGCAGTATTTT
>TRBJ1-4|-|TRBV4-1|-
CASSLRATNEKLFF
TGCGCCAGCAGCCTCAGGGCAACTAATGAAAAACTGTTTTTT
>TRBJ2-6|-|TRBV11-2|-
CASGRGTGANVLTF
TGTGCCAGCGGTAGGGGGACTGGGGCCAACGTCCTGACTTTC
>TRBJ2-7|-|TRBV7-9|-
CASRSNQGFEQYF
TGTGCCAGCAGATCTAATCAGGGGTTCGAGCAGTACTTC
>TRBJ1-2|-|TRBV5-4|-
CASSLKAGIRGYYGYTF
TGTGCCAGCAGCTTGAAGGCAGGCATAAGGGGCTACTATGGCTACACCTTC
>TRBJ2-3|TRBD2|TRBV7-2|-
CASSPRERGGRDTQYF
TGTGCCAGCAGCCCGAGGGAGCGGGGGGGCCGGGATACGCAGTATTTT
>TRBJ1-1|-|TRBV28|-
CASRIGGEAFF
TGTGCCAGCAGAATAGGGGGAGAAGCTTTCTTT
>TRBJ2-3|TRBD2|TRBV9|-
CASSVGTSGRAATDTQYF
TGTGCCAGCAGCGTAGGGACTAGCGGGAGGGCAGCCACAGATACGCAGTATTTT
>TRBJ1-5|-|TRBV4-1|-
CASSQGLYSNQPQHF
TGCGCCAGCAGCCAGGGCCTGTATAGCAATCAGCCCCAGCATTTT
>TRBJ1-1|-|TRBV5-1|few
CASSLDGGTEAFF
TGCGCCAGCAGCTTGGACGGGGGCACTGAAGCTTTCTTT